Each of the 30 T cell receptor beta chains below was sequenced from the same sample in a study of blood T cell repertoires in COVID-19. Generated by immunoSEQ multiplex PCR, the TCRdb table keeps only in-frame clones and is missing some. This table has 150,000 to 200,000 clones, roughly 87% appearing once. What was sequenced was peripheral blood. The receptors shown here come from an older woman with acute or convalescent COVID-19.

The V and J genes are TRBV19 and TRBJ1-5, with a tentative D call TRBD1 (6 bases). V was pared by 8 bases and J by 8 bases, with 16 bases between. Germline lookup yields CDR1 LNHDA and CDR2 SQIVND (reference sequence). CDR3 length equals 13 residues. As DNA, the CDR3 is TGTGCCAGTGTGGGGGCAGCGATGAAGCCCCAGCATTTT. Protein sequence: CASVGAAMKPQHF.

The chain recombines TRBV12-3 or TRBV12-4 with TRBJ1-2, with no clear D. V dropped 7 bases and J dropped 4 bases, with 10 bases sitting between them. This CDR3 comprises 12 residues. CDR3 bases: TGTGCCAGCATCATTCTGGCCTATGGCTACACCTTC. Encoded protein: CASIILAYGYTF.

CDR3 region: CASSRSNWDRQKDTQYF. CDR3 in DNA: TGCGCCAGCAGCCGCAGTAATTGGGACAGACAAAAAGATACGCAGTATTTT. The chain joins TRBV4-3 to TRBJ2-3; 7 bases are shared with TRBD1. This CDR3 is 17 amino acids long. The germline V gene has CDR1 LGHNA and CDR2 YSLEER. The junction had 15 bases not matched to a gene; V was cut back by 4 bases and J by 5 bases.

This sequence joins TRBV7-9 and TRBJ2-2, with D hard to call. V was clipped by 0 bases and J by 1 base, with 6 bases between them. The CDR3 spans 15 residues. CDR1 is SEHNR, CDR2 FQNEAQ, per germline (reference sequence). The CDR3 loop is CASSLARRNTGELFF. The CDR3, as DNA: TGTGCCAGCAGCTTAGCGCGAAGGAACACCGGGGAGCTGTTTTTT.

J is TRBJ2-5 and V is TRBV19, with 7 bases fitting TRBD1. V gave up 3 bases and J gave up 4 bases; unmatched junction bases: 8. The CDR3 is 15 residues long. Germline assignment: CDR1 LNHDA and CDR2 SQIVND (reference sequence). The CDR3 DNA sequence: TGTGCCAGTAGTATTACAGGGGCAGATCTAGAGACCCAGTACTTC. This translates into CASSITGADLETQYF.

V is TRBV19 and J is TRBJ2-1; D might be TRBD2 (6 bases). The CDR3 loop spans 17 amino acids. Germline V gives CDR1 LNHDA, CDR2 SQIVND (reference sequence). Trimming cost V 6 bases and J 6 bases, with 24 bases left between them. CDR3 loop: CASSQDYGTGPLNEQFF. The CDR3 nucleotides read TGTGCCAGTAGCCAGGACTACGGGACCGGGCCCCTCAATGAGCAGTTCTTC.

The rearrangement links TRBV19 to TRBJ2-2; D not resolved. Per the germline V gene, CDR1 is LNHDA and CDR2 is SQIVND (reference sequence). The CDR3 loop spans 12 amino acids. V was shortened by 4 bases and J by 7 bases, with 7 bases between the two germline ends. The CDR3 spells CASSTSGGELFF. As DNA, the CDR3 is TGTGCCAGTAGTACCTCCGGCGGGGAGCTGTTTTTT.

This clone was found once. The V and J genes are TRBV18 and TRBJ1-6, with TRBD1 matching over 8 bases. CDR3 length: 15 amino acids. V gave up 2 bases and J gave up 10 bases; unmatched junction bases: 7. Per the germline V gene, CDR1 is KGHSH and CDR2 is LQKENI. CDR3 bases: TGTGCCAGCTCACCAGGACAGGGACGATTATCACCCCTCCACTTT. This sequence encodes CASSPGQGRLSPLHF.

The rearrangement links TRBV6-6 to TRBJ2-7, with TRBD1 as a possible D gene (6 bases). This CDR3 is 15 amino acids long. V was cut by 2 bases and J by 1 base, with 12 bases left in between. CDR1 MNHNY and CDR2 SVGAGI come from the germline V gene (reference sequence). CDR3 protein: CASSYVQGYSYEQYF. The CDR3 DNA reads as TGTGCCAGCAGTTACGTACAGGGTTATTCCTACGAGCAGTACTTC.

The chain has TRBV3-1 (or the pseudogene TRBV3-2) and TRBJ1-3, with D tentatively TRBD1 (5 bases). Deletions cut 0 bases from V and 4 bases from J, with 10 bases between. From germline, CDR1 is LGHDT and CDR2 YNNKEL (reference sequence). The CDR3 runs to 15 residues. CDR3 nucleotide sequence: TGTGCCAGCAGCCAAGATTTGGGGGGGGGAAACACCATATATTTT. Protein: CASSQDLGGGNTIYF.

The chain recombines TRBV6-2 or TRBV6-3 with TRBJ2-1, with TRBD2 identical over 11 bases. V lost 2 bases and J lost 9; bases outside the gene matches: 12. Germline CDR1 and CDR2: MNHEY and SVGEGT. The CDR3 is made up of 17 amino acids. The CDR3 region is CASSYPTSGTTTFEQFF. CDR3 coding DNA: TGTGCCAGCAGTTACCCGACTAGCGGGACAACAACGTTTGAGCAGTTCTTC.

CDR3 DNA sequence: TGTGCCAGCAGCCGCAGCAGGTATGACAATGAGCAGTTCTTC. Translating it yields CASSRSRYDNEQFF. V is TRBV3-1 (or the pseudogene TRBV3-2) and J is TRBJ2-1; D gene uncertain. This CDR3 spans 14 amino acids. V was trimmed by 4 bases and J by 5 bases, leaving 12 bases between them. CDR1 is LGHDT and CDR2 is YNNKEL in the germline V gene (reference sequence).

The chain's CDR3 is CASSSEGTNEKLFF. CDR3 in DNA: TGTGCCAGCAGCTCCGAGGGAACTAATGAAAAACTGTTTTTT. The rearrangement uses TRBV7-9 and TRBJ1-4; no reliable D call. V lost 4 bases and J lost 1, with 7 bases in between. CDR3 length: 14 residues. Germline CDR1 reads SEHNR; CDR2 reads FQNEAQ (reference sequence).

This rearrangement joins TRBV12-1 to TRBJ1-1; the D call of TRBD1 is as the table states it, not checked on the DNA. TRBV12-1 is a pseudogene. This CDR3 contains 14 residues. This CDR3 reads CASSFGTGKTEAFF. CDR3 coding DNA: TGTGCCAGCAGCTTTGGGACAGGGAAGACTGAAGCTTTCTTT.

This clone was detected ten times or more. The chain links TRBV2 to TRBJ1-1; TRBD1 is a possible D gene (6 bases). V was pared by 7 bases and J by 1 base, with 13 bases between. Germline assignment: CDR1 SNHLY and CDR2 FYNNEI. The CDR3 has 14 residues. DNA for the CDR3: TGTGCCAGCAAGTGGGACACGGGGAACACTGAAGCTTTCTTT. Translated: CASKWDTGNTEAFF.

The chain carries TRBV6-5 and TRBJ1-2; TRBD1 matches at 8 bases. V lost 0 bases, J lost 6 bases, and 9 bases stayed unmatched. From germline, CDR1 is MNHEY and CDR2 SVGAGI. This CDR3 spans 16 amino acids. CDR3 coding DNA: TGTGCCAGCAGTTACTCTGTACGAGACAGGGGAGATGGCTACACCTTC. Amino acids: CASSYSVRDRGDGYTF.

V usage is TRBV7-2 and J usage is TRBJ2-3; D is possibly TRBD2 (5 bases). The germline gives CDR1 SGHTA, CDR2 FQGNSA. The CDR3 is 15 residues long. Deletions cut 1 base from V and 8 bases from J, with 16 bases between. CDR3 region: CASSLVGGPYTTQYF. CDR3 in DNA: TGTGCCAGCAGCTTAGTGGGCGGGCCTTACACTACGCAGTATTTT.

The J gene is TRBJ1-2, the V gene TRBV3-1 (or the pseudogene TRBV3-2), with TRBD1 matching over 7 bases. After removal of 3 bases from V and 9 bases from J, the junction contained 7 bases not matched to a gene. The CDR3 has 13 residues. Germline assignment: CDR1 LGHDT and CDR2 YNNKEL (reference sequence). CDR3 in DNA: TGTGCCAGCAGCCACACACACAGGGGAAGCTACACCTTC. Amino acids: CASSHTHRGSYTF.

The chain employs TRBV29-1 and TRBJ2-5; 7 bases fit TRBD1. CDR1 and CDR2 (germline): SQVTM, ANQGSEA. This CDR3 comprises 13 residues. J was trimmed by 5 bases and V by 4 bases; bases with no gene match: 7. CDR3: CSVGTGVGETQYF. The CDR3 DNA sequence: TGCAGCGTTGGAACAGGGGTAGGGGAGACCCAGTACTTC.

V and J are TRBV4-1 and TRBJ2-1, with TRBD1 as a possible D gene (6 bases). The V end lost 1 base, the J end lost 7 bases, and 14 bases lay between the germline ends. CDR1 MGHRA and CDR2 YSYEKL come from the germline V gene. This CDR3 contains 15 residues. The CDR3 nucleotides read TGCGCCAGCAGCCAAGTGAGGGGGTCCCAGAATGAGCAGTTCTTC. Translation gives CASSQVRGSQNEQFF.

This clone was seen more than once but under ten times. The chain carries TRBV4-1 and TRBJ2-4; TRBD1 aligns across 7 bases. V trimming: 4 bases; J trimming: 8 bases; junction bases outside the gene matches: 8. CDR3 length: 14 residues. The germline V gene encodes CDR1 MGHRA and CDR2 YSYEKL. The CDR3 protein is CASSPPAGGDIQYF. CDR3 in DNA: TGCGCCAGCAGCCCCCCGGCAGGGGGAGACATTCAGTACTTC.

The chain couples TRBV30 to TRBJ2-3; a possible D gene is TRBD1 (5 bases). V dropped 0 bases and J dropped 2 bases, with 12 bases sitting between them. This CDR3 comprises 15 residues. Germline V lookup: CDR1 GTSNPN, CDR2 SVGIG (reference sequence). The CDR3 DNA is TGTGCCTGGAGTGTTAGGATTGGGGCCACAGATACGCAGTATTTT. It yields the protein CAWSVRIGATDTQYF.

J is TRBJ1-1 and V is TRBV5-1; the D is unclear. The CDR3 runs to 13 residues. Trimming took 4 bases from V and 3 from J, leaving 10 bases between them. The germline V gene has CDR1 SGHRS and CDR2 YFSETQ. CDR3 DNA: TGCGCCAGCAGCCCGCTGGAGGACACTGAAGCTTTCTTT. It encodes CASSPLEDTEAFF.

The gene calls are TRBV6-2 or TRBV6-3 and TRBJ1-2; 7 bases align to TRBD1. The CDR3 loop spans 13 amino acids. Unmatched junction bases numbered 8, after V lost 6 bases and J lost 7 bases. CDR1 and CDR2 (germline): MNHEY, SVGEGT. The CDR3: CASSQGQTPGYTF. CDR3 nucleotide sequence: TGTGCCAGCAGCCAGGGACAGACTCCTGGCTACACCTTC.

The CDR3 sequence: CATSREGGTSGRDTKQFF. The CDR3 DNA reads TGTGCCACCAGCAGAGAGGGAGGGACTAGCGGGAGGGATACCAAGCAGTTCTTC. The genes are TRBV15 and TRBJ2-1; 16 bases align to TRBD2. The CDR3 has 18 residues. The germline CDR1 and CDR2 sequences are LNHNV and YYDKDF (reference sequence). Trimming took 0 bases from V and 11 from J; bases not matched to a gene: 10. Variable domain in full (rest from reference TRBV15 and TRBJ2-1): DAMVIQNPRYQVTQFGKPVTLSCSQTLNHNVMYWYQQKSSQAPKLLFHYYDKDFNNEADTPDNFQSRRPNTSFCFLDIRSPGLGDTAMYLCATSREGGTSGRDTKQFFGPGTRLTVL.

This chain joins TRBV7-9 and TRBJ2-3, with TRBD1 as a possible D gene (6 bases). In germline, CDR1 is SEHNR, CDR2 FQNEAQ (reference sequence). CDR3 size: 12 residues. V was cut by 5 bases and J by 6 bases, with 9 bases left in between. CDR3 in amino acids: CASSRTADTQYF. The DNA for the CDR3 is TGTGCCAGCAGCCGGACAGCGGATACGCAGTATTTT. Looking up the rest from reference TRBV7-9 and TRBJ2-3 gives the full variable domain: DTGVSQNPRHKITKRGQNVTFRCDPISEHNRLYWYRQTLGQGPEFLTYFQNEAQLEKSRLLSDRFSAERPKGSFSTLEIQRTEQGDSAMYLCASSRTADTQYFGPGTRLTVL.

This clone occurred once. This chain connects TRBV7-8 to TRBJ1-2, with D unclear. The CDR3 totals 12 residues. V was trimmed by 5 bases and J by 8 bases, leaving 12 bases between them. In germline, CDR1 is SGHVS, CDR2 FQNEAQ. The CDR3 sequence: CASSPTGDGYTF. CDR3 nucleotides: TGTGCCAGCAGCCCTACCGGAGACGGCTACACCTTC.

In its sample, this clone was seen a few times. Here the CDR3 reads CASSSPGTGGYEQYF. CDR3 nucleotide sequence: TGTGCCAGCAGCTCTCCCGGGACAGGGGGTTACGAGCAGTACTTC. The chain joins TRBV11-2 to TRBJ2-7, with 11 positions matching TRBD1. This CDR3 spans 15 amino acids. CDR1 and CDR2 from the germline V gene are SGHAT and FQNNGV. J lost 4 bases, V lost 4 bases, and 6 bases had no gene match.

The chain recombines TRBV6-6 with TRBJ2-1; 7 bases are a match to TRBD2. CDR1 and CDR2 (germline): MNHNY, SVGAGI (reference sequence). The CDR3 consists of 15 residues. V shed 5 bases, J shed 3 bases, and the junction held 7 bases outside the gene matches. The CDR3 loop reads CASSPRWEGYNEQFF. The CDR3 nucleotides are TGTGCCAGCAGTCCAAGGTGGGAGGGCTACAATGAGCAGTTCTTC.

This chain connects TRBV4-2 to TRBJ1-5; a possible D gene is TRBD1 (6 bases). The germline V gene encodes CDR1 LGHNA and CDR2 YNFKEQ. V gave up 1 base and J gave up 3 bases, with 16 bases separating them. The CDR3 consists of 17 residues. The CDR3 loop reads CASSQVRFRDNNQPQHF. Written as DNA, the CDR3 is TGTGCCAGCAGCCAAGTTAGATTCCGGGACAACAATCAGCCCCAGCATTTT.